This TCR beta chain comes out of a study of T-cell reconstitution after alpha-beta-depleted transplantation in children. General study results and limits: Newly made T cells mostly supplied T-cell counts and diversity one year after transplant.

V lost 2 bases to trimming and J lost 1 base, with 14 bases between them. CDR1 is DFQATT and CDR2 is SNEGSKA in the germline V gene (reference sequence). CDR3 length equals 15 residues. A few counts support this clonotype. Its antigen remains unknown. Researchers prepared the TCRbeta library using unique molecular identifiers, the study reports. MiXCR was run by TCRdb on the PCR reads, yielding one entry per CDR3 protein. The sample includes fewer than 700,000 distinct CDR3 sequences, under 15% of them seen just once. Source: PBMCs, mostly from graft donor cells, taken 360 days after TCRalphabeta/CD19-depleted stem cell transplant. The chain combines TRBV20-1 with TRBJ2-5; D might be TRBD1 (5 bases). This clonotype originated in a male patient younger than 18 who had a stem cell transplant for acute myeloid leukemia, so the T cells may come from the graft donor. As DNA, the CDR3 is TGCAGTGCTAGATCGGACACGGTGATCCAAGAGACCCAGTACTTC. Its protein product is CSARSDTVIQETQYF.